The 22 T cell receptor beta chains below come from one sample, sequenced in a study of control samples from healthy donors and cancer patients. Clones were sequenced by immunoSEQ multiplex PCR, and TCRdb holds only the in-frame ones, with some missing. This sample has approximately 100,000 clones, with around nine tenths found just once. The sequencing sample was made of PBMCs. The receptors derive from a man in his fifties or sixties with lung cancer.

V gene TRBV27 combines with J gene TRBJ1-2; 9 bases agree with TRBD1. From germline, CDR1 is MNHEY and CDR2 SMNVEV (reference sequence). The CDR3 contains 17 residues. Trimming at V came to 4 bases and at J to 5 bases, leaving 14 bases not matched to a gene. The CDR3 protein is CASSSVVAGTGNYGYTF. The CDR3 coding sequence is TGTGCCAGCAGTTCGGTTGTCGCCGGGACAGGGAATTATGGCTACACCTTC.

The chain couples TRBV6-5 to TRBJ2-5; the match to TRBD1 covers 8 bases. The germline V gene encodes CDR1 MNHEY and CDR2 SVGAGI. V gave up 6 bases and J gave up 1 base; unmatched junction bases: 4. CDR3 length equals 14 residues. The CDR3 spells CASRGQGFQETQYF. CDR3 nucleotides: TGTGCCAGCAGAGGACAGGGCTTCCAAGAGACCCAGTACTTC.

As for this clone: One junction end disagrees with the germline gene, perhaps due to a read error. This chain joins TRBV10-3 and TRBJ1-1, with D possibly TRBD1 on 6 matching bases. CDR3 size: 14 residues. CDR1 is ENHRY, CDR2 SYGVKD, per germline. The CDR3 DNA reads TGTGCCGTCAGTTACAGGGAAGTCGACACTGAAGCTTTCTTT. Amino acid sequence: CAVSYREVDTEAFF.

The chain combines TRBV5-1 with TRBJ1-6; a weak D match, TRBD1 (5 bases). The CDR3 extends over 14 amino acids. The V and J ends lost 0 bases and 6 bases respectively, with 7 bases between them. The germline V gene has CDR1 SGHRS and CDR2 YFSETQ. The CDR3 DNA is TGCGCCAGCAGCTTGGGGGACCCTAATTCACCCCTCCACTTT. This translates into CASSLGDPNSPLHF.

Worth noting for this clone: The sample carries other DNA sequences with the same CDR3. This chain connects TRBV5-1 to TRBJ1-3; D gene ambiguous. This CDR3 has 15 residues. The V gene's germline CDR1 is SGHRS and CDR2 YFSETQ. Trimming removed 0 bases from V and 0 bases from J, with 7 bases in between. The CDR3: CASSLEGSSGNTIYF. The DNA of the CDR3 is TGCGCCAGCAGCTTGGAGGGTTCCTCTGGAAACACCATATATTTT.

As for this clone: The sample has other DNA sequences that encode this CDR3 too. This chain joins TRBV18 and TRBJ1-1; D is perhaps TRBD1 (5 bases). CDR1 KGHSH and CDR2 LQKENI come from the germline V gene. The V end lost 1 base, the J end lost 0 bases, and 12 bases lay between the germline ends. The CDR3 runs to 16 residues. CDR3 DNA sequence: TGTGCCAGCTCACCACGTGGGGGGGGAATGAACACTGAAGCTTTCTTT. This codes for CASSPRGGGMNTEAFF.

The chain couples TRBV30 to TRBJ2-2, with TRBD2 matching 10 bases. Germline V gene lookup returns CDR1 GTSNPN and CDR2 SVGIG (reference sequence). This CDR3 contains 17 residues. The V gene end was trimmed by 1 base and the J gene end by 5 bases; junction bases not matched to a gene: 10. This CDR3 is CAWSGGASGGGTGELFF. In DNA form, the CDR3 reads TGTGCCTGGAGTGGCGGGGCCAGCGGGGGGGGGACCGGGGAGCTGTTTTTT.

The rearrangement links TRBV6-6 to TRBJ1-2, with 7 bases aligning to TRBD1. After removal of 4 bases from V and 4 bases from J, the junction contained 6 bases not matched to a gene. CDR3 length: 14 residues. Germline CDR1 and CDR2: MNHNY and SVGAGI (reference sequence). The CDR3 protein is CASSLGQALYGYTF. The CDR3, as DNA: TGTGCCAGCAGTTTAGGACAGGCACTCTATGGCTACACCTTC.

This chain connects TRBV5-8 to TRBJ1-5; 7 bases agree with TRBD1. The CDR3 extends over 18 amino acids. V was clipped by 2 bases and J by 0 bases; unmatched bases: 11. Germline V gene lookup returns CDR1 SGHTS and CDR2 YDEGEE. The CDR3 is CASSFSLGQLYSNQPQHF. CDR3 nucleotide sequence: TGTGCCAGCAGCTTCTCCTTGGGACAGCTGTATAGCAATCAGCCCCAGCATTTT.

The genes are TRBV11-2 and TRBJ1-2; D gene uncertain. Trimming pared 5 bases from V and 8 bases from J, leaving 15 bases between. CDR1 is SGHAT, CDR2 FQNNGV, per germline. This CDR3 contains 13 residues. CDR3 sequence: CASSLSRAGGYTF. In DNA form, the CDR3 reads TGTGCCAGCAGCCTATCGAGGGCTGGGGGCTACACCTTC.

This chain links TRBV7-3 with TRBJ2-5; D perhaps matches TRBD2 (7 bases). Between the trimmed V and J ends, which lost 5 bases and 2 bases, there was a span of 12 bases. Germline V gene sequence: CDR1 SGHTA, CDR2 FQGTGA. The CDR3 consists of 14 residues. As DNA, the CDR3 is TGTGCCAGCAGCCGAGGGGGGGCACAAGAGACCCAGTACTTC. It is translated as CASSRGGAQETQYF.

This clone is judged medium-sized. The chain uses TRBV7-9 and TRBJ1-1; a weak D match, TRBD1 (5 bases). This CDR3 spans 14 amino acids. V lost 0 bases to trimming and J lost 4 bases, with 9 bases between them. Germline V gene lookup returns CDR1 SEHNR and CDR2 FQNEAQ (reference sequence). DNA for the CDR3: TGTGCCAGCAGCTTAGCTGGGGCCGGCACTGAAGCTTTCTTT. This translates into CASSLAGAGTEAFF. Filled out from reference TRBV7-9 and TRBJ1-1, the complete variable domain reads DTGVSQNPRHKITKRGQNVTFRCDPISEHNRLYWYRQTLGQGPEFLTYFQNEAQLEKSRLLSDRFSAERPKGSFSTLEIQRTEQGDSAMYLCASSLAGAGTEAFFGQGTRLTVV.

This rearrangement joins TRBV29-1 to TRBJ1-1, with 7 bases fitting TRBD1. V was pared by 6 bases and J by 1 base, with 8 bases of the junction left unmatched. The CDR3 has 14 amino acids. The germline CDR1 and CDR2 sequences are SQVTM and ANQGSEA. The CDR3 sequence is CSVTGEQANTEAFF. The CDR3 bases are TGCAGCGTAACAGGGGAACAAGCGAACACTGAAGCTTTCTTT.

The genes are TRBV2 and TRBJ1-5; a weak D match, TRBD1 (6 bases). This CDR3 is built from 15 residues. Per the germline V gene, CDR1 is SNHLY and CDR2 is FYNNEI. V dropped 8 bases and J dropped 1 base, with 15 bases sitting between them. The CDR3 is CASLQGPPSNQPQHF. CDR3 nucleotides: TGTGCCAGCCTGCAGGGGCCTCCAAGCAATCAGCCCCAGCATTTT.

This clone was observed a few times. The chain combines TRBV29-1 with TRBJ2-2; D gene unclear. The CDR3 sequence is 13 residues long. Germline V gene sequence: CDR1 SQVTM, CDR2 ANQGSEA. Trimming shortened V by 7 bases and J by 6 bases, and 15 bases separated the two germline ends. The DNA of the CDR3 is TGCAGCGCTTTGGGTTCTTCGGCCGGGGAGCTGTTTTTT. Translation: CSALGSSAGELFF.

This clone appeared a single time. The V gene is TRBV2, the J gene TRBJ2-3, with 7 bases identical to TRBD2. V lost 6 bases and J lost 1; bases outside the gene matches: 1. CDR1 is SNHLY and CDR2 is FYNNEI in the germline V gene. CDR3 size: 13 residues. CDR3 protein: CASRGRGTDTQYF. The CDR3 bases are TGTGCCAGCAGGGGGAGGGGCACAGATACGCAGTATTTT.

The rearrangement links TRBV18 to TRBJ2-7; 7 positions match TRBD1. The CDR3 covers 14 residues. Trimming cost V 4 bases and J 4 bases; bases outside gene matches: 7. The V gene's germline CDR1 is KGHSH and CDR2 LQKENI. CDR3 residues: CASSRGQGDYEQYV. The CDR3 coding sequence is TGTGCCAGCTCACGCGGGCAGGGGGATTACGAGCAGTACGTC.

V gene TRBV18 combines with J gene TRBJ1-3, with 9 positions matching TRBD1. V was clipped by 2 bases and J by 1 base; unmatched bases: 0. The CDR3 spans 15 residues. The germline V gene has CDR1 KGHSH and CDR2 LQKENI. The CDR3 here is CASSPGTGSGNTIYF. The CDR3 DNA reads TGTGCCAGCTCACCAGGGACAGGGTCTGGAAACACCATATATTTT.

The chain links TRBV4-1 to TRBJ1-3, with D possibly matching TRBD1 (5 bases). V dropped 0 bases and J dropped 4 bases, with 16 bases sitting between them. From germline, CDR1 is MGHRA and CDR2 YSYEKL. The length of the CDR3 is 17 residues. The CDR3 DNA reads as TGCGCCAGCAGCCAAGATATCCTGGGGGTGGGCGGAAACACCATATATTTT. Protein product: CASSQDILGVGGNTIYF.

This chain uses TRBV27 with TRBJ1-1; D may be TRBD1 (5 bases). V lost 6 bases, J lost 0 bases, and 14 bases lay in between. This CDR3 contains 15 residues. Per the germline V gene, CDR1 is MNHEY and CDR2 is SMNVEV (reference sequence). DNA of the CDR3: TGTGCCAGCAGGGACCTGGGACTACTGAACACTGAAGCTTTCTTT. Amino acid sequence: CASRDLGLLNTEAFF.

The chain combines TRBV9 with TRBJ2-7; 9 bases are shared with TRBD1. J was trimmed by 3 bases and V by 3 bases; bases with no gene match: 4. The germline V gene encodes CDR1 SGDLS and CDR2 YYNGEE. CDR3 length: 14 amino acids. The CDR3 is CASSAGQGNYEQYF. The CDR3 nucleotides read TGTGCCAGCAGCGCCGGACAGGGGAACTACGAGCAGTACTTC.

This clone occurred a few times. The rearrangement uses TRBV5-8 and TRBJ1-5; D ambiguous. V was trimmed by 3 bases and J by 0 bases, leaving 13 bases between them. The germline gives CDR1 SGHTS, CDR2 YDEGEE. CDR3 size: 16 residues. DNA for the CDR3: TGTGCCAGCAGCTCCACAGCGTATTATAGCAATCAGCCCCAGCATTTT. This gives the protein CASSSTAYYSNQPQHF.